The 30 T cell receptor beta chains reported below all come from one sample, sequenced in a study of cytomegalovirus exposure and HLA in healthy donors. The PCR made use of 60 Vbeta and 13 Jbeta primers. Clones were read by immunoSEQ multiplex PCR, and TCRdb kept only the in-frame ones, dropping some. The table shows some 140,000 clones, with 76% occurring only once. Material for sequencing was PBMCs. These receptors came from a man aged 35-49 years in good health and CMV-seronegative.

V and J are TRBV27 and TRBJ1-1; D gene uncertain. The V end lost 8 bases, the J end lost 3 bases, and 13 bases lay between the germline ends. Germline V gives CDR1 MNHEY, CDR2 SMNVEV (reference sequence). CDR3 length: 13 amino acids. The DNA of the CDR3 is TGTGCCAGCGGCCCGGTGGGAGACACTGAAGCTTTCTTT. Translated, it gives CASGPVGDTEAFF.

This chain uses TRBV7-2 with TRBJ2-7; 7 bases line up with TRBD2. CDR1 is SGHTA and CDR2 is FQGNSA in the germline V gene. V shed 5 bases, J shed 1 base, and the junction held 5 bases outside the gene matches. The CDR3 is 14 residues long. The chain's CDR3 is CASSPRTRSYEQYF. The CDR3 DNA sequence: TGTGCCAGCAGCCCACGGACTAGATCCTACGAGCAGTACTTC.

The chain couples TRBV5-6 to TRBJ1-4; D is uncertain. CDR1 and CDR2 (germline): SGHDT, YYEEEE. There are 14 residues in the CDR3. V was pared by 0 bases and J by 7 bases, with 10 bases between. CDR3 coding DNA: TGTGCCAGCAGCTTGGCCGGTACAGCTGAAAAACTGTTTTTT. Protein product: CASSLAGTAEKLFF.

CDR3 sequence: CASSRQGVGTGELFF. CDR3 sequence (DNA): TGTGCCAGCAGCCGACAGGGGGTAGGCACCGGGGAGCTGTTTTTT. The rearrangement links TRBV6-5 to TRBJ2-2, with 9 bases lining up with TRBD1. With V trimmed by 6 bases and J by 4 bases, 6 bases remained unmatched. The CDR3 is made up of 15 amino acids. Germline V gene lookup returns CDR1 MNHEY and CDR2 SVGAGI.

Only one count was recorded for this clone. The CDR3 spells CASSLGGTVSYEQYF. In DNA form, the CDR3 reads TGCGCCAGCAGCTTGGGGGGGACAGTATCCTACGAGCAGTACTTC. The chain couples TRBV5-1 to TRBJ2-7; TRBD1 matches 7 bases. Germline V gene data show CDR1 as SGHRS and CDR2 as YFSETQ. The CDR3 runs to 15 residues. V lost 0 bases to trimming and J lost 1 base; unmatched junction nucleotides: 4.

The rearrangement uses TRBV5-6 and TRBJ1-3; weak D call: TRBD1 (5 bases). Germline CDR1 SGHDT, CDR2 YYEEEE. The ends were cut back, 2 bases at V and 2 bases at J, with 8 bases in the middle. This CDR3 has 14 residues. The CDR3 coding sequence is TGTGCCAGCAGCTTCCCCAGGGCTGGAAACACCATATATTTT. Its protein is CASSFPRAGNTIYF.

This rearrangement joins TRBV10-3 to TRBJ2-6; maybe TRBD2 (5 bases). The CDR3 contains 15 residues. Germline lookup yields CDR1 ENHRY and CDR2 SYGVKD. V gave up 6 bases and J gave up 4 bases, with 13 bases separating them. The CDR3 sequence is CAISAKEEGANVLTF. CDR3 bases: TGTGCCATCAGCGCGAAGGAGGAGGGGGCCAACGTCCTGACTTTC.

This clone was recorded a few times. The chain has TRBV7-2 and TRBJ2-1; 10 bases agree with TRBD1. Trimming removed 4 bases from V and 8 bases from J; junction bases left unmatched: 11. CDR1 SGHTA and CDR2 FQGNSA come from the germline V gene. This CDR3 region has 16 residues. The chain's CDR3 is CASSSRRDRGRDEQFF. The CDR3 nucleotides are TGTGCCAGCAGCTCCAGGCGGGACAGGGGTCGCGATGAGCAGTTCTTC.

V is TRBV11-3 and J is TRBJ2-1; 13 bases map to TRBD2. The CDR3 loop spans 17 amino acids. After removal of 5 bases from V and 10 bases from J, the junction contained 14 bases not matched to a gene. From germline, CDR1 is SGHNT and CDR2 YENEEA. DNA of the CDR3: TGTGCCAGCAGCCCCTATGTGGGACTAGCGGGATCGGACGAGCAGTTCTTC. Its protein product is CASSPYVGLAGSDEQFF.

The rearrangement links TRBV7-2 to TRBJ1-2; TRBD1 aligns across 9 bases. The CDR3 has 16 amino acids. The germline CDR1 and CDR2 sequences are SGHTA and FQGNSA. After removal of 1 base from V and 4 bases from J, the junction contained 7 bases not matched to a gene. This CDR3 reads CASSLGTGGAGYGYTF. CDR3 sequence (DNA): TGTGCCAGCAGCTTAGGAACAGGGGGCGCCGGCTATGGCTACACCTTC.

The gene calls are TRBV15 and TRBJ2-1, with D perhaps matching TRBD1 (5 bases). CDR3 length: 19 residues. The V gene lost 1 base and the J gene lost 0 bases, with 19 bases spanning the gap. Germline values: CDR1 LNHNV, CDR2 YYDKDF (reference sequence). In nucleotides, the CDR3 is TGTGCCACCAGCAGAGGAAACCCGTGGAAGGGGCTCTCCTACAATGAGCAGTTCTTC. Translation gives CATSRGNPWKGLSYNEQFF.

CDR3 DNA: TGTGCCAGTAGTTGGCAGGGGGCGAGAGGAAACTACGAGCAGTACTTC. Translated, it gives CASSWQGARGNYEQYF. The gene calls are TRBV19 and TRBJ2-7; 8 positions match TRBD1. V dropped 5 bases and J dropped 3; count of bases not matched to a gene: 12. From germline, CDR1 is LNHDA and CDR2 SQIVND (reference sequence). This CDR3 spans 16 amino acids. The full variable domain, rest sourced from reference TRBV19 and TRBJ2-7, is DGGITQSPKYLFRKEGQNVTLSCEQNLNHDAMYWYRQDPGQGLRLIYYSQIVNDFQKGDIAEGYSVSREKKESFPLTVTSAQKNPTAFYLCASSWQGARGNYEQYFGPGTRLTVT.

The chain uses TRBV18 and TRBJ1-2; the D is unclear. Germline-derived CDR1 and CDR2 are KGHSH and LQKENI. The CDR3 length is 12 residues. The germline V and J ends were trimmed by 2 bases and 7 bases, with 8 bases remaining between them. The CDR3 sequence: CASSPAGGGYTF. CDR3 in DNA: TGTGCCAGCTCACCAGCGGGAGGTGGCTACACCTTC.

CDR3 sequence: CASSLLRQGGSTEAFF. CDR3 DNA sequence: TGTGCCAGCAGTTTACTGCGCCAGGGAGGAAGCACTGAAGCTTTCTTT. The V gene is TRBV6-6, the J gene TRBJ1-1; D might be TRBD1 (5 bases). V was pared by 4 bases and J by 4 bases, with 19 bases between. CDR3 size: 16 residues. The germline V gene encodes CDR1 MNHNY and CDR2 SVGAGI (reference sequence).

There are a few counts of this clone. This chain links TRBV5-4 with TRBJ2-2; D is uncertain. The CDR3 extends over 15 amino acids. V dropped 0 bases and J dropped 6 bases, with 12 bases sitting between them. Per germline, CDR1 SGHNT and CDR2 YYREEE (reference sequence). CDR3 loop: CASSLAWPFAGELFF. CDR3 nucleotides: TGTGCCAGCAGCTTGGCTTGGCCGTTTGCCGGGGAGCTGTTTTTT.

V usage is TRBV7-8 and J usage is TRBJ2-7; 8 bases agree with TRBD1. CDR3 length: 15 amino acids. V lost 5 bases to trimming and J lost 5 bases; unmatched junction nucleotides: 11. CDR1 is SGHVS, CDR2 FQNEAQ, per germline. DNA of the CDR3: TGTGCCAGCAGCGAAAGAAGAGACAGGGGCCACGAGCAGTACTTC. This translates into CASSERRDRGHEQYF.

This rearrangement joins TRBV11-3 to TRBJ2-5; TRBD1 is a possible D gene (6 bases). CDR1 SGHNT and CDR2 YENEEA come from the germline V gene. V lost 4 bases to trimming and J lost 0 bases, with 6 bases between them. The CDR3 has 13 amino acids. CDR3 loop: CASSSGDQETQYF. The CDR3, as DNA: TGTGCCAGCAGCTCAGGGGACCAAGAGACCCAGTACTTC.

This clone was counted a single time. This sequence joins TRBV5-5 and TRBJ2-1; weak D call: TRBD1 (5 bases). CDR1 is SGHKS and CDR2 is YYEKEE in the germline V gene (reference sequence). The CDR3 is 15 residues long. V was clipped by 1 base and J by 1 base, with 9 bases between them. The CDR3 spells CASSLLGDSYNEQFF. CDR3 in DNA: TGTGCCAGCAGCTTGCTAGGGGATTCCTACAATGAGCAGTTCTTC. The full variable domain, completed using reference TRBV5-5 and TRBJ2-1, is DAGVTQSPTHLIKTRGQQVTLRCSPISGHKSVSWYQQVLGQGPQFIFQYYEKEERGRGNFPDRFSARQFPNYSSELNVNALLLGDSALYLCASSLLGDSYNEQFFGPGTRLTVL.

The V gene is TRBV15, the J gene TRBJ1-1; D may be TRBD1 (5 bases). Germline lookup yields CDR1 LNHNV and CDR2 YYDKDF (reference sequence). With 3 bases removed from V and 1 base from J, the gap between germline ends came to 9 bases. CDR3 length equals 14 residues. CDR3 coding DNA: TGTGCCACCAGCAGGACGACAGAGAACACTGAAGCTTTCTTT. Amino acid sequence: CATSRTTENTEAFF.

This clone is judged medium-sized. V and J are TRBV5-1 and TRBJ2-1, with TRBD2 identical over 16 bases. CDR1 and CDR2 (germline): SGHRS, YFSETQ. CDR3 length equals 15 residues. V dropped 3 bases and J dropped 8; count of bases not matched to a gene: 2. CDR3 bases: TGCGCCAGCAGCTCGGGGACTAGCGGGGGGGATGAGCAGTTCTTC. This sequence encodes CASSSGTSGGDEQFF.

The rearrangement joins TRBV7-3 to TRBJ2-3, with 10 positions matching TRBD2. The V segment lost 2 bases and the J segment 6 bases; nucleotides outside the gene matches: 8. The CDR3 length is 16 residues. CDR1 SGHTA and CDR2 FQGTGA come from the germline V gene. Here the CDR3 reads CASSLESGGAEDTQYF. CDR3 coding DNA: TGTGCCAGCAGCTTAGAGAGCGGGGGGGCCGAGGATACGCAGTATTTT.

The V gene is TRBV2, the J gene TRBJ1-5, with D tentatively TRBD1 (5 bases). V lost 5 bases and J 0 bases, leaving 11 bases between the germline ends. This CDR3 is built from 15 residues. Germline V gene lookup returns CDR1 SNHLY and CDR2 FYNNEI. The CDR3 spells CASSPQGSSNQPQHF. The CDR3 DNA follows: TGTGCCAGCAGTCCCCAGGGCAGTAGCAATCAGCCCCAGCATTTT.

This clone was counted a single time. The chain uses TRBV5-3 and TRBJ1-1; 11 bases fit TRBD1. TRBV5-3 falls under the ORF class, with uncertain function. Trimming at V came to 4 bases and at J to 5 bases, leaving 16 bases not matched to a gene. This CDR3 is 18 amino acids long. CDR3 protein: CARSDRDRGYTLGTEAFF. The DNA of the CDR3 is TGTGCCAGAAGCGATCGGGACAGGGGGTACACGTTGGGTACTGAAGCTTTCTTT.

V is TRBV7-6 and J is TRBJ2-7, with TRBD1 as a possible D gene (6 bases). V lost 4 bases and J lost 3, with 13 bases in between. The CDR3 sequence is 14 residues long. The germline V gene encodes CDR1 SGHVS and CDR2 FNYEAQ. The CDR3 region is CASSYSGQDYEQYF. CDR3 DNA: TGTGCCAGCAGCTACTCGGGACAAGACTACGAGCAGTACTTC.

This clone has a handful of counts. The chain has TRBV7-9 and TRBJ2-1, with D tentatively TRBD1 (6 bases). The CDR3 consists of 14 residues. The V and J ends lost 4 bases and 12 bases respectively, with 19 bases between them. Germline V CDR1 and CDR2: SEHNR, FQNEAQ (reference sequence). The CDR3 sequence is CASSSPMTTQGQFF. In nucleotides, the CDR3 is TGTGCCAGCAGCTCACCAATGACCACACAGGGGCAGTTCTTC. Drawing the rest from reference TRBV7-9 and TRBJ2-1, the complete variable domain is DTGVSQNPRHKITKRGQNVTFRCDPISEHNRLYWYRQTLGQGPEFLTYFQNEAQLEKSRLLSDRFSAERPKGSFSTLEIQRTEQGDSAMYLCASSSPMTTQGQFFGPGTRLTVL.

The chain uses TRBV30 and TRBJ1-3, with D perhaps TRBD1 (5 bases). This CDR3 contains 14 residues. Germline CDR1 GTSNPN, CDR2 SVGIG (reference sequence). V gave up 2 bases and J gave up 0 bases, with 8 bases separating them. The CDR3 DNA is TGTGCCTGGAGTTTCGGGGGCTCTGGAAACACCATATATTTT. Amino acid sequence: CAWSFGGSGNTIYF.

This chain uses TRBV28 with TRBJ2-2; 7 bases map to TRBD1. V was clipped by 8 bases and J by 6 bases; unmatched bases: 9. The length of the CDR3 is 14 residues. CDR1 and CDR2 (germline): MDHEN, SYDVKM. CDR3 sequence reads: CASGRQGWAGELFF. For the CDR3, the DNA is TGTGCCAGCGGGAGACAGGGTTGGGCCGGGGAGCTGTTTTTT. The full variable domain, with the rest looked up from reference TRBV28 and TRBJ2-2, is DVKVTQSSRYLVKRTGEKVFLECVQDMDHENMFWYRQDPGLGLRLIYFSYDVKMKEKGDIPEGYSVSREKKERFSLILESASTNQTSMYLCASGRQGWAGELFFGEGSRLTVL.

J is TRBJ2-2 and V is TRBV7-9, with TRBD2 identical over 7 bases. V dropped 5 bases and J dropped 6; count of bases not matched to a gene: 9. CDR3 size: 15 residues. Germline lookup yields CDR1 SEHNR and CDR2 FQNEAQ (reference sequence). In nucleotides, the CDR3 is TGTGCCAGCAGCCCCGGACTAGACTTGGCCGGGGAGCTGTTTTTT. This sequence encodes CASSPGLDLAGELFF.

CDR3 nucleotide sequence: TGTGCCAGCAGCCAACCTAGCGGCAGCCTCTACGAGCAGTACTTC. Its translation is CASSQPSGSLYEQYF. The V gene is TRBV5-4, the J gene TRBJ2-7; TRBD2 matches at 7 bases. V lost 4 bases and J lost 3; bases outside the gene matches: 10. The CDR3 consists of 15 residues. CDR1 and CDR2 from the germline V gene are SGHNT and YYREEE (reference sequence). The whole variable domain, filled in from reference TRBV5-4 and TRBJ2-7, reads ETGVTQSPTHLIKTRGQQVTLRCSSQSGHNTVSWYQQALGQGPQFIFQYYREEENGRGNFPPRFSGLQFPNYSSELNVNALELDDSALYLCASSQPSGSLYEQYFGPGTRLTVT.

V and J are TRBV29-1 and TRBJ1-4, with D maybe TRBD1 (6 bases). With 6 bases removed from V and 0 bases from J, the gap between germline ends came to 11 bases. The CDR3 length is 14 residues. The germline gives CDR1 SQVTM, CDR2 ANQGSEA. This CDR3 is CSVTDSTTNEKLFF. The CDR3 bases are TGCAGCGTGACGGACAGTACAACTAATGAAAAACTGTTTTTT. Drawing the rest from reference TRBV29-1 and TRBJ1-4, the complete variable domain is SAVISQKPSRDICQRGTSLTIQCQVDSQVTMMFWYRQQPGQSLTLIATANQGSEATYESGFVIDKFPISRPNLTFSTLTVSNMSPEDSSIYLCSVTDSTTNEKLFFGSGTQLSVL.